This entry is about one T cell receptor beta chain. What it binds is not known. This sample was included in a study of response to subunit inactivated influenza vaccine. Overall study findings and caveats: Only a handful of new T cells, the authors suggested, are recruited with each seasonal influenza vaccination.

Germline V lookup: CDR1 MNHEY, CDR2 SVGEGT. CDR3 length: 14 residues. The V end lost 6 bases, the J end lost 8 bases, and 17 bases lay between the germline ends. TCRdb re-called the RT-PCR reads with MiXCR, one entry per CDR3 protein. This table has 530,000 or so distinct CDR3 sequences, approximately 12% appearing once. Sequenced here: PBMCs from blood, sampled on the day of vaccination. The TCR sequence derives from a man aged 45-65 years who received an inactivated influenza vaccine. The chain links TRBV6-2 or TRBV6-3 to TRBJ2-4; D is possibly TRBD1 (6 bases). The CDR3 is CASSPSRQAYIQYF. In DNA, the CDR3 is TGTGCCAGCAGCCCCTCCCGACAGGCTTACATTCAGTACTTC.